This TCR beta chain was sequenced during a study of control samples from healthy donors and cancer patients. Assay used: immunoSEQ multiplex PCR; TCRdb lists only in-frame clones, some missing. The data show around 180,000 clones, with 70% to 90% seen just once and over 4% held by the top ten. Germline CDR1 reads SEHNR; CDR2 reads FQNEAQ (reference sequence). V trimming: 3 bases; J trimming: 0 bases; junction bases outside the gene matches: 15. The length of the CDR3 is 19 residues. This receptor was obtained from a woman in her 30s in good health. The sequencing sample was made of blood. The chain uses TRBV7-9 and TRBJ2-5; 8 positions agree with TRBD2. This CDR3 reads CASSFTFGGGPYNQETQYF. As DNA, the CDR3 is TGTGCCAGCAGCTTTACGTTTGGCGGGGGGCCTTATAACCAAGAGACCCAGTACTTC.